This T cell receptor (beta chain) emerged from a study of T cell repertoires in cytomegalovirus infection. Study context: HLA-B-restricted CMV epitopes that are well studied, plus recently identified HLA-C-restricted ones, were used by the study. Through public TCR beta signatures, both CMV infection and matching HLA type were indicated.

This clonotype has only a few counts. The antigen is unknown. One entry per CDR3 protein, called by TCRdb with MiXCR from the reads. The sample has 800,000 to 950,000 distinct CDR3 sequences; 30% to 35% are singletons. General observations from the study: CMV-specific TCR beta clonotypes restricted by HLA-C were the ones dominating the ex vivo response. Carriers of CMV plus the relevant HLA were identified by cumulative public TCR beta family frequency.

The specimen was cultured CD8+ T cells from PBMCs, collected from culture after CMV antigen stimulation. The sequence was collected from a human donor in good health (CMV status not recorded). Some clones in this sample may be carry-over from other donors' samples.

CDR3 coding DNA: TGTGCCTTTCACAGGGACAGGCCTGGGAACGGGGAGCTGTTTTTT. Translated, it gives CAFHRDRPGNGELFF. This chain joins TRBV7-8 and TRBJ2-2; 8 bases are shared with TRBD1. V was pared by 11 bases and J by 7 bases, with 15 bases of the junction left unmatched. Germline V gene lookup returns CDR1 SGHVS and CDR2 FQNEAQ. This CDR3 is 15 amino acids long.